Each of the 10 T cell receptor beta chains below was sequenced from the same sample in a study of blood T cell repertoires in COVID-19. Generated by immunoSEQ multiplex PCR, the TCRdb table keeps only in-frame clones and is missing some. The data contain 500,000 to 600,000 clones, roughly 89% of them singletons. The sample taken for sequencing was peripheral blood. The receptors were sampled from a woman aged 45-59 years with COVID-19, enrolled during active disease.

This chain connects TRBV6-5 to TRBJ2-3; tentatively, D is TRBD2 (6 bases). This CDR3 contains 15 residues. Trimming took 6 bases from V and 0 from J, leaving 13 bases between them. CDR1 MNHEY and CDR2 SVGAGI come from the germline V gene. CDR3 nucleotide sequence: TGTGCCAGCAGCCGGGGGACCTCTAGCACAGATACGCAGTATTTT. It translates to CASSRGTSSTDTQYF.

The CDR3 DNA follows: TGCAGCGTTAACAGGGGGCGAACCACTGAAGCTTTCTTT. Its translation is CSVNRGRTTEAFF. The chain carries TRBV29-1 and TRBJ1-1; 9 bases match TRBD1. Germline CDR1 is SQVTM and CDR2 is ANQGSEA. V gave up 5 bases and J gave up 4 bases; unmatched junction bases: 5. The CDR3 consists of 13 residues.

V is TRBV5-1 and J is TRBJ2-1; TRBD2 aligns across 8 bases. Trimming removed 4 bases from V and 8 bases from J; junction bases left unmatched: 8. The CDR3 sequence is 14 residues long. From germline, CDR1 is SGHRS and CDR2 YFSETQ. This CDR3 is CASSGAGGLDEQFF. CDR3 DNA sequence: TGCGCCAGCAGCGGTGCGGGGGGATTAGATGAGCAGTTCTTC.

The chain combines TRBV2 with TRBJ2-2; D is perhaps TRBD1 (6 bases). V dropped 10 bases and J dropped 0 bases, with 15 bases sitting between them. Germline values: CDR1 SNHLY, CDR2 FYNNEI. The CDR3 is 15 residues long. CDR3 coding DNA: TGTGCCACCCATCCGGACAGACCGAACACCGGGGAGCTGTTTTTT. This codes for CATHPDRPNTGELFF. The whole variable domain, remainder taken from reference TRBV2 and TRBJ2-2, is EPEVTQTPSHQVTQMGQEVILRCVPISNHLYFYWYRQILGQKVEFLVSFYNNEISEKSEIFDDQFSVERPDGSNFTLKIRSTKLEDSAMYFCATHPDRPNTGELFFGEGSRLTVL.

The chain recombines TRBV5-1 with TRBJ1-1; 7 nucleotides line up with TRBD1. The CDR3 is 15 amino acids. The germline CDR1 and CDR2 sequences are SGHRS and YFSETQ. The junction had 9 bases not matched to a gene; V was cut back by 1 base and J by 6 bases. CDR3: CASSLWDRRPPEAFF. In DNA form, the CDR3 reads TGCGCCAGCAGCTTGTGGGACAGACGCCCCCCTGAAGCTTTCTTT.

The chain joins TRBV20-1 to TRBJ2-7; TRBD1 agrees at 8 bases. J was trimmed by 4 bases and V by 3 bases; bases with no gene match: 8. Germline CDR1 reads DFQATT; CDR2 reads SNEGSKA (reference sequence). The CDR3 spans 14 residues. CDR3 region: CSASYGTGDYEQYF. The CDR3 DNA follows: TGCAGTGCTAGTTACGGGACAGGTGATTACGAGCAGTACTTC.

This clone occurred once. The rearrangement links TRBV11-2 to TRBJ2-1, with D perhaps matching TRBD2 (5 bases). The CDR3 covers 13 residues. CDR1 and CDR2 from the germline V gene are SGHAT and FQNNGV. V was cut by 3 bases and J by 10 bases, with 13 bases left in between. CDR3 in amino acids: CASSFGWTGEQFF. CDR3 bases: TGTGCCAGCAGCTTCGGATGGACGGGAGAGCAGTTCTTC.

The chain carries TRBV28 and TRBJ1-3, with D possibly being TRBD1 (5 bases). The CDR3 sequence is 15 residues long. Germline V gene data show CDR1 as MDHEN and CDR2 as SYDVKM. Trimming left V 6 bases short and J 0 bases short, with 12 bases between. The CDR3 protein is CASRGLLDSGNTIYF. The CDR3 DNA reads TGTGCCAGCAGGGGGCTCTTGGACTCTGGAAACACCATATATTTT.

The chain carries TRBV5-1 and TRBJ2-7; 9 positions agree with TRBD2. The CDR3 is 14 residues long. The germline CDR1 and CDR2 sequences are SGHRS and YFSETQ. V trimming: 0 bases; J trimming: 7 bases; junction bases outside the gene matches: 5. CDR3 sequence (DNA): TGCGCCAGCAGCTTGGCTGCGGGGGGGCGGGAGCAGTACTTC. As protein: CASSLAAGGREQYF.

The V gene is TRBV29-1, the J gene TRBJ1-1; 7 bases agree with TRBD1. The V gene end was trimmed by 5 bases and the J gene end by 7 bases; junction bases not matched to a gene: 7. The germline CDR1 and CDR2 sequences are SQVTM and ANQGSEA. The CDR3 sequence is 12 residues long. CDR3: CSVLGQTSEAFF. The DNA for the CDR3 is TGCAGCGTTTTGGGACAGACAAGTGAAGCTTTCTTT.